These 30 T cell receptor beta chains were all obtained from the same sample, sequenced in a study of blood T cell repertoires in COVID-19. Clones were sequenced by immunoSEQ multiplex PCR, and TCRdb holds only the in-frame ones, with some missing. This sample has under 350,000 clones; 70% to 90% occur once, and the top ten carry approximately 4.6%. Sequencing used PBMCs or T cells enriched from blood (not recorded which). The receptor set was obtained from a woman aged 40 to 50 with acute COVID-19.

The CDR3 protein is CASLQGGSGNTIYF. DNA of the CDR3: TGTGCCAGCTTACAGGGGGGTTCTGGAAACACCATATATTTT. The chain uses TRBV6-5 and TRBJ1-3, with TRBD1 identical over 8 bases. Germline-derived CDR1 and CDR2 are MNHEY and SVGAGI. This CDR3 is 14 amino acids long. Losses at the gene ends were 8 bases for V and 1 base for J; bases not matched to a gene: 4.

This rearrangement joins TRBV7-2 to TRBJ2-3; 8 bases line up with TRBD2. The length of the CDR3 is 16 residues. Germline-derived CDR1 and CDR2 are SGHTA and FQGNSA. V shed 4 bases and J 5 bases; nucleotides not matched to a gene: 11. The CDR3 sequence: CASSSGVAGYVDTQYF. The CDR3 coding sequence is TGTGCCAGCAGCTCGGGGGTAGCGGGATATGTAGATACGCAGTATTTT.

The V and J genes are TRBV6-5 and TRBJ1-1; 7 nucleotides align to TRBD1. Germline values: CDR1 MNHEY, CDR2 SVGAGI. There are 14 residues in the CDR3. The V segment lost 5 bases and the J segment 3 bases; nucleotides outside the gene matches: 6. CDR3 protein: CASSKRQGHTEAFF. In DNA form, the CDR3 reads TGTGCCAGCAGTAAAAGACAGGGACACACTGAAGCTTTCTTT.

This clone appeared once. The chain employs TRBV11-2 and TRBJ1-6; D is possibly TRBD1 (5 bases). Germline assignment: CDR1 SGHAT and CDR2 FQNNGV. There are 14 residues in the CDR3. With 5 bases removed from V and 7 bases from J, the gap between germline ends came to 12 bases. CDR3 protein: CASSHQGGNSPLHF. CDR3 nucleotide sequence: TGTGCCAGCAGCCACCAGGGTGGCAATTCACCCCTCCACTTT.

The gene calls are TRBV4-1 and TRBJ1-2; TRBD1 is a possible D gene (5 bases). V was cut by 1 base and J by 6 bases, with 18 bases left in between. CDR1 and CDR2 (germline): MGHRA, YSYEKL. The CDR3 has 16 amino acids. The CDR3 loop is CASSQVGRDIGHGYTF. CDR3 nucleotides: TGCGCCAGCAGCCAAGTTGGCAGGGATATTGGCCATGGCTACACCTTC.

This sequence joins TRBV27 and TRBJ2-1; 7 bases are shared with TRBD1. The CDR3 runs 15 residues. The trim removed 2 bases at V and 3 bases at J, leaving 4 bases unmatched. CDR1 and CDR2 from the germline V gene are MNHEY and SMNVEV (reference sequence). The DNA for the CDR3 is TGTGCCAGCAGTTTAAGACAGGGTAACTACAATGAGCAGTTCTTC. As protein: CASSLRQGNYNEQFF.

This clone was recorded once. The chain links TRBV4-2 to TRBJ2-3, with D possibly TRBD1 on 6 matching bases. The CDR3 totals 16 residues. CDR1 and CDR2 from the germline V gene are LGHNA and YNFKEQ. V lost 1 base to trimming and J lost 1 base, with 12 bases between them. The CDR3 here is CASSQVGRGGTDTQYF. Written as DNA, the CDR3 is TGTGCCAGCAGCCAAGTTGGCAGGGGAGGCACAGATACGCAGTATTTT.

The V and J genes are TRBV28 and TRBJ2-4, with 8 nucleotides matching TRBD1. CDR3 length: 15 amino acids. Germline loops: CDR1 MDHEN, CDR2 SYDVKM. The V gene end was trimmed by 5 bases and the J gene end by 9 bases; junction bases not matched to a gene: 12. For the CDR3, the DNA is TGTGCCAGCAGTGCGACCGGGACAGGAAAGGGCATTCAGTACTTC. Its translation is CASSATGTGKGIQYF.

The genes are TRBV4-3 and TRBJ2-1, with 8 bases identical to TRBD2. This CDR3 is built from 14 residues. Germline-derived CDR1 and CDR2 are LGHNA and YSLEER. Trimming removed 1 base from V and 6 bases from J; junction bases left unmatched: 2. DNA for the CDR3: TGCGCCAGCAGCCAAGCGGGAGGGGGCAATGAGCAGTTCTTC. Its translation is CASSQAGGGNEQFF.

The chain links TRBV5-6 to TRBJ2-3, with D possibly matching TRBD1 (6 bases). CDR3 length equals 13 residues. The germline V gene has CDR1 SGHDT and CDR2 YYEEEE. Between the trimmed V and J ends, which lost 6 bases and 2 bases, there was a span of 10 bases. CDR3 loop: CASTGQSTDTQYF. CDR3 nucleotide sequence: TGTGCCAGCACAGGACAGTCCACAGATACGCAGTATTTT. The entire variable domain, with the rest obtained from reference TRBV5-6 and TRBJ2-3, is as follows: DAGVTQSPTHLIKTRGQQVTLRCSPKSGHDTVSWYQQALGQGPQFIFQYYEEEERQRGNFPDRFSGHQFPNYSSELNVNALLLGDSALYLCASTGQSTDTQYFGPGTRLTVL.

The chain links TRBV7-9 to TRBJ2-1; D gene ambiguous. The CDR3 extends over 14 amino acids. Per the germline V gene, CDR1 is SEHNR and CDR2 is FQNEAQ (reference sequence). V gave up 2 bases and J gave up 6 bases, with 11 bases separating them. The CDR3 loop reads CASSLSVLSNEQFF. In DNA form, the CDR3 reads TGTGCCAGCAGCTTAAGTGTTCTTAGCAATGAGCAGTTCTTC.

This chain links TRBV27 with TRBJ2-4; 8 bases match TRBD2. The CDR3 is made up of 17 amino acids. V trimming: 5 bases; J trimming: 0 bases; junction bases outside the gene matches: 9. Germline V gene lookup returns CDR1 MNHEY and CDR2 SMNVEV (reference sequence). CDR3 sequence: CASSPLSGVLAKNIQYF. The CDR3 nucleotides read TGTGCCAGCAGTCCTCTTAGCGGGGTCCTAGCCAAAAACATTCAGTACTTC.

The V call is TRBV9, the J call TRBJ2-1; the D gene is possibly TRBD1 (6 bases). The CDR3 consists of 14 residues. Germline CDR1 reads SGDLS; CDR2 reads YYNGEE. V was cut by 0 bases and J by 3 bases, with 7 bases left in between. The chain's CDR3 is CASSVADSYNEQFF. CDR3 nucleotide sequence: TGTGCCAGCAGCGTAGCGGACAGCTACAATGAGCAGTTCTTC.

The rearrangement links TRBV5-1 to TRBJ2-1, with 8 bases that match TRBD2. The CDR3 totals 18 residues. Germline V lookup: CDR1 SGHRS, CDR2 YFSETQ. With 4 bases clipped from V and 3 bases from J, the junction kept 15 bases outside the gene matches. For the CDR3, the DNA is TGCGCCAGCAGCAATTCCCCCCGCAGCGGGGGATACTACAATGAGCAGTTCTTC. Translated: CASSNSPRSGGYYNEQFF.

The V call is TRBV19, the J call TRBJ2-4; possible D gene TRBD2, 5 bases. Germline V lookup: CDR1 LNHDA, CDR2 SQIVND (reference sequence). V shed 6 bases and J shed 2 bases, with 17 bases lying between them. The CDR3 is 16 amino acids. This CDR3 is CASSPSRTGSKNIQYF. In nucleotides, the CDR3 is TGTGCCAGTAGCCCTTCTAGGACGGGGTCCAAAAACATTCAGTACTTC.

This clone has only one observation. The chain employs TRBV27 and TRBJ2-3; 10 positions agree with TRBD2. V was clipped by 8 bases and J by 2 bases; unmatched bases: 10. The V gene's germline CDR1 is MNHEY and CDR2 SMNVEV (reference sequence). The CDR3 runs to 16 residues. Here the CDR3 reads CASCRAGGLLTDTQYF. CDR3 in DNA: TGTGCCAGCTGTAGAGCGGGAGGGCTACTCACAGATACGCAGTATTTT.

The V gene is TRBV18, the J gene TRBJ1-2; the match to TRBD1 covers 9 bases. The V gene end was trimmed by 5 bases and the J gene end by 7 bases; junction bases not matched to a gene: 11. CDR1 and CDR2 (germline): KGHSH, LQKENI. This CDR3 comprises 15 residues. The CDR3 nucleotides are TGTGCCAGCTCAAGGGAAACACAGGGGGCAGCTGGCTACACCTTC. It codes for CASSRETQGAAGYTF.

The chain carries TRBV9 and TRBJ2-5, with 7 bases matching TRBD2. V lost 4 bases, J lost 5 bases, and 17 bases stayed unmatched. Germline V gives CDR1 SGDLS, CDR2 YYNGEE. This CDR3 is built from 17 residues. The CDR3: CASSPSQSQRDGETQYF. The CDR3 DNA reads as TGTGCCAGCAGCCCCAGTCAGTCGCAGCGGGATGGGGAGACCCAGTACTTC.

The chain employs TRBV2 and TRBJ1-5; D remains unclear. The CDR3 loop spans 13 amino acids. V was cut by 5 bases and J by 4 bases, with 9 bases left in between. Per germline, CDR1 SNHLY and CDR2 FYNNEI. The CDR3 sequence is CASSFGVNQPQHF. CDR3 nucleotide sequence: TGTGCCAGCAGTTTCGGGGTAAATCAGCCCCAGCATTTT.

This clone was picked up one time. V gene TRBV18 combines with J gene TRBJ1-5; D unclear. CDR1 and CDR2 from the germline V gene are KGHSH and LQKENI. Trimming took 5 bases from V and 2 from J, leaving 10 bases between them. The CDR3 totals 14 residues. The CDR3 region is CASSTSGGNQPQHF. In DNA, the CDR3 is TGTGCCAGCTCAACTTCCGGGGGCAATCAGCCCCAGCATTTT. The full variable domain, rest sourced from reference TRBV18 and TRBJ1-5, is NAGVMQNPRHLVRRRGQEARLRCSPMKGHSHVYWYRQLPEEGLKFMVYLQKENIIDESGMPKERFSAEFPKEGPSILRIQQVVRGDSAAYFCASSTSGGNQPQHFGDGTRLSIL.

CDR3 amino acids: CASSFFRGSSYNEQFF. CDR3 DNA: TGTGCCAGCAGCTTTTTCCGGGGAAGCTCCTACAATGAGCAGTTCTTC. The rearrangement links TRBV5-4 to TRBJ2-1; TRBD2 might be the D (5 bases). V was cut by 2 bases and J by 0 bases, with 12 bases left in between. The CDR3 has 16 amino acids. Germline V gene data show CDR1 as SGHNT and CDR2 as YYREEE (reference sequence).

This rearrangement joins TRBV5-1 to TRBJ2-5, with 13 nucleotides matching TRBD2. J lost 7 bases, V lost 2 bases, and 11 bases had no gene match. Germline CDR1 SGHRS, CDR2 YFSETQ. The CDR3 contains 17 residues. The CDR3 reads CASSLDTSGRASGTQYF. The CDR3 DNA reads as TGCGCCAGCAGCTTAGATACTAGCGGGAGGGCCTCGGGGACCCAGTACTTC.

The chain carries TRBV25-1 and TRBJ1-1; D remains ambiguous. The CDR3 contains 11 residues. With 7 bases removed from V and 7 bases from J, the gap between germline ends came to 10 bases. Germline CDR1 is MGHDK and CDR2 is SYGVNS. This CDR3 reads CASNVAGEAFF. The CDR3 nucleotides are TGTGCCAGCAACGTGGCGGGTGAAGCTTTCTTT.

This chain uses TRBV18 with TRBJ2-1; 11 bases agree with TRBD2. After removal of 5 bases from V and 10 bases from J, the junction contained 13 bases not matched to a gene. The V gene's germline CDR1 is KGHSH and CDR2 LQKENI. CDR3 length: 16 residues. CDR3 protein: CASSTYSGGALREQFF. The CDR3 DNA reads as TGTGCCAGCTCAACCTATAGCGGGGGGGCCTTACGGGAGCAGTTCTTC.

This chain uses TRBV25-1 with TRBJ1-6, with a tentative D call TRBD1 (5 bases). The length of the CDR3 is 15 residues. The V and J ends lost 4 bases and 9 bases respectively, with 16 bases between them. Germline CDR1 reads MGHDK; CDR2 reads SYGVNS. The CDR3 protein is CASSGYQGGSSPLHF. CDR3 in DNA: TGTGCCAGCAGTGGTTATCAGGGAGGCTCTTCACCCCTCCACTTT.

The chain joins TRBV7-8 to TRBJ2-7; TRBD2 agrees at 12 bases. Unmatched junction bases numbered 1, after V lost 1 base and J lost 6 bases. Germline-derived CDR1 and CDR2 are SGHVS and FQNEAQ. This CDR3 is 14 amino acids long. CDR3 in amino acids: CASSLVLAGGEQYF. The DNA of the CDR3 is TGTGCCAGCAGCTTAGTACTAGCGGGGGGCGAGCAGTACTTC.

The gene calls are TRBV7-9 and TRBJ2-5, with a possible D match to TRBD1 (5 bases). Germline values: CDR1 SEHNR, CDR2 FQNEAQ (reference sequence). The CDR3 totals 15 residues. V lost 0 bases and J 5 bases, leaving 13 bases between the germline ends. DNA for the CDR3: TGTGCCAGCAGCTTAGCCTCAGGGTTGGGGGAGACCCAGTACTTC. This codes for CASSLASGLGETQYF.

The V call is TRBV7-2, the J call TRBJ1-3; D is unresolved. The V end lost 1 base, the J end lost 0 bases, and 13 bases lay between the germline ends. CDR3 length equals 17 residues. Germline CDR1 and CDR2: SGHTA and FQGNSA. The CDR3 bases are TGTGCCAGCAGCTTAGGCTCGGGAGTATTCTCTGGAAACACCATATATTTT. This translates into CASSLGSGVFSGNTIYF.

This clone was counted a few times. The chain links TRBV12-5 to TRBJ1-2; D may be TRBD1 (5 bases). V was shortened by 0 bases and J by 6 bases, with 14 bases between the two germline ends. The CDR3 consists of 15 residues. The germline CDR1 and CDR2 sequences are LGHNT and FRNRAP. CDR3 sequence (DNA): TGTGCTAGTGGTTTGGTCCCACAGGCCCTCGATGGCTACACCTTC. Its translation: CASGLVPQALDGYTF.

This chain links TRBV19 with TRBJ2-6; TRBD1 is a possible D gene (7 bases). This CDR3 region has 20 residues. V gave up 5 bases and J gave up 1 base, with 24 bases separating them. Germline assignment: CDR1 LNHDA and CDR2 SQIVND (reference sequence). This CDR3 is CASSLLGGGAERSGANVLTF. CDR3 bases: TGTGCCAGTAGTCTCCTAGGAGGGGGCGCAGAAAGGTCTGGGGCCAACGTCCTGACTTTC.